A selection of T cell receptor beta chains follows, all from one sample in a study of cytomegalovirus exposure and HLA in healthy donors. The table came from immunoSEQ multiplex PCR; TCRdb's copy has only in-frame clones and leaves some out. Of some 150,000 clones in the sample, under 80% were seen once. Sample: PBMCs. These receptors all stem from a man aged 30-40 years in good health and CMV-seronegative. Each CDR3 is given with its conserved first and last residue. A D gene is named only where the DNA matches it firmly. A row's size may be missing; if present it is once, few, many or a size class.

J: TRBJ2-5; D: -; length: 16; size: -; V: TRBV4-3; CDR3: CASSQGLQVGRETQYF; DNA: TGCGCCAGCAGCCAAGGGCTACAGGTGGGGCGAGAGACCCAGTACTTC
J: TRBJ2-4; D: -; length: 13; size: few; V: TRBV7-8; CDR3: CASSGRAEHIQYF; DNA: TGTGCCAGCAGCGGGCGGGCAGAGCACATTCAGTACTTC
J: TRBJ2-7; D: TRBD2; length: 14; size: -; V: TRBV28; CDR3: CASTTGGTSYEQYF; DNA: TGTGCCAGCACCACCGGGGGGACCTCCTACGAGCAGTACTTC
J: TRBJ1-5; D: -; length: 15; size: few; V: TRBV28; CDR3: CASSTLHLGGRTQHF; DNA: TGTGCCAGCAGTACCCTACACTTGGGAGGTCGGACCCAGCATTTT
J: TRBJ2-7; D: TRBD1; length: 14; size: -; V: TRBV7-9; CDR3: CASSSRTGPYEQYF; DNA: TGTGCCAGCAGCTCGAGGACAGGTCCATACGAGCAGTACTTC
J: TRBJ2-3; D: TRBD2; length: 15; size: -; V: TRBV19; CDR3: CASRLSGGGTDTQYF; DNA: TGTGCCAGCCGACTTAGCGGGGGGGGCACAGATACGCAGTATTTT
J: TRBJ1-5; D: -; length: 13; size: few; V: TRBV19; CDR3: CASKDRTNQPQHF; DNA: TGTGCCAGTAAAGACAGAACTAATCAGCCCCAGCATTTT
J: TRBJ2-7; D: -; length: 16; size: -; V: TRBV25-1; CDR3: CASSELGYGSSYEQYF; DNA: TGTGCCAGCAGTGAACTCGGGTACGGTAGCTCCTACGAGCAGTACTTC
J: TRBJ1-1; D: -; length: 14; size: -; V: TRBV6-5; CDR3: CASSRGNRNTEAFF; DNA: TGTGCCAGCAGTCGAGGGAACAGGAACACTGAAGCTTTCTTT
J: TRBJ1-1; D: TRBD1; length: 17; size: -; V: TRBV5-1; CDR3: CASSPRTGGLGNTEAFF; DNA: TGCGCCAGCAGCCCCAGGACAGGGGGCCTGGGGAACACTGAAGCTTTCTTT
J: TRBJ1-1; D: -; length: 12; size: few; V: TRBV28; CDR3: CACEGVNTEAFF; DNA: TGTGCTTGTGAGGGGGTGAACACTGAAGCTTTCTTT
J: TRBJ2-3; D: -; length: 16; size: -; V: TRBV9; CDR3: CASSVAGVTLTDTQYF; DNA: TGTGCCAGCAGCGTAGCGGGGGTGACACTCACAGATACGCAGTATTTT
J: TRBJ2-1; D: -; length: 17; size: -; V: TRBV4-2; CDR3: CASSQGQQGSSYNEQFF; DNA: TGTGCCAGCAGCCAGGGCCAACAAGGGAGCTCCTACAATGAGCAGTTCTTC
J: TRBJ2-3; D: -; length: 13; size: few; V: TRBV27; CDR3: CASSLFRTDTQYF; DNA: TGTGCCAGCAGTTTATTTAGAACAGATACGCAGTATTTT
J: TRBJ2-5; D: -; length: 14; size: -; V: TRBV4-2; CDR3: CASSQVSGQETQYF; DNA: TGTGCCAGCAGCCAAGTTTCAGGCCAAGAGACCCAGTACTTC
J: TRBJ2-5; D: TRBD2; length: 17; size: -; V: TRBV2; CDR3: CASRRTASGGAPETQYF; DNA: TGTGCCAGCAGGCGAACCGCTAGCGGGGGGGCCCCAGAGACCCAGTACTTC
J: TRBJ2-7; D: TRBD1; length: 14; size: -; V: TRBV6-1; CDR3: CASSEWDSVYEQYF; DNA: TGTGCCAGCAGTGAATGGGACAGTGTCTACGAGCAGTACTTC
J: TRBJ2-1; D: TRBD1; length: 15; size: -; V: TRBV6-6; CDR3: CASSVAGTGGVEQFF; DNA: TGTGCCAGCAGTGTGGCCGGGACAGGGGGTGTTGAGCAGTTCTTC
J: TRBJ1-2; D: -; length: 9; size: -; V: TRBV9; CDR3: CARGGGYAF; DNA: TGTGCCAGGGGTGGGGGCTACGCCTTC
J: TRBJ1-1; D: TRBD1; length: 15; size: -; V: TRBV4-1; CDR3: CASSQDSRGRVEAFF; DNA: TGCGCCAGCAGCCAAGATAGCAGGGGGCGCGTGGAAGCTTTCTTT
J: TRBJ2-7; D: -; length: 14; size: -; V: TRBV10-3; CDR3: CAITTGTGDNEQYF; DNA: TGTGCCATCACGACCGGGACGGGAGACAACGAGCAGTACTTC
J: TRBJ1-6; D: -; length: 13; size: -; V: TRBV6-6; CDR3: CASRQNYNSPLHF; DNA: TGTGCCAGCAGGCAGAACTATAATTCACCCCTCCACTTT
J: TRBJ1-1; D: -; length: 13; size: -; V: TRBV6-5; CDR3: CASRAGPNTEAFF; DNA: TGTGCCAGCAGGGCGGGACCGAACACTGAAGCTTTCTTT
J: TRBJ1-6; D: -; length: 15; size: -; V: TRBV7-2; CDR3: CASSLLGANNSPLHF; DNA: TGTGCCAGCAGCTTACTAGGGGCGAATAATTCACCCCTCCACTTT
J: TRBJ2-1; D: TRBD1; length: 14; size: -; V: TRBV10-3; CDR3: CAISPGQEADEQFF; DNA: TGTGCCATCAGTCCGGGACAGGAGGCCGATGAGCAGTTCTTC
J: TRBJ2-7; D: -; length: 14; size: few; V: TRBV10-3; CDR3: CAISESGAGYEQYF; DNA: TGTGCCATCAGTGAGTCGGGTGCGGGGTACGAGCAGTACTTC
J: TRBJ2-7; D: TRBD2; length: 15; size: few; V: TRBV4-2; CDR3: CASSHQRGGVYEQYF; DNA: TGTGCCAGCAGCCACCAGCGGGGGGGCGTCTACGAGCAGTACTTC
J: TRBJ2-7; D: -; length: 13; size: -; V: TRBV7-8; CDR3: CASSFNQGYEQYF; DNA: TGTGCCAGCAGCTTTAATCAGGGCTACGAGCAGTACTTC
J: TRBJ1-1; D: -; length: 13; size: -; V: TRBV6-1; CDR3: CASIRDRNTEAFF; DNA: TGTGCCAGCATCCGCGACAGGAACACTGAAGCTTTCTTT
J: TRBJ1-2; D: -; length: 14; size: -; V: TRBV6-1; CDR3: CASSEPGGSYGYTF; DNA: TGTGCCAGCAGTGAACCGGGAGGGAGCTATGGCTACACCTTC
J: TRBJ2-4; D: -; length: 14; size: -; V: TRBV28; CDR3: CASSLVSGKNIQYF; DNA: TGTGCCAGCAGTTTAGTCTCCGGGAAAAACATTCAGTACTTC
J: TRBJ2-1; D: TRBD2; length: 12; size: -; V: TRBV2; CDR3: CASLGLECEQFF; DNA: TGTGCCAGTTTGGGACTAGAATGTGAGCAGTTCTTC
J: TRBJ2-3; D: TRBD2; length: 12; size: -; V: TRBV15; CDR3: CATSREAGGGYF; DNA: TGTGCCACCAGCAGAGAGGCGGGGGGCGGGTATTTT